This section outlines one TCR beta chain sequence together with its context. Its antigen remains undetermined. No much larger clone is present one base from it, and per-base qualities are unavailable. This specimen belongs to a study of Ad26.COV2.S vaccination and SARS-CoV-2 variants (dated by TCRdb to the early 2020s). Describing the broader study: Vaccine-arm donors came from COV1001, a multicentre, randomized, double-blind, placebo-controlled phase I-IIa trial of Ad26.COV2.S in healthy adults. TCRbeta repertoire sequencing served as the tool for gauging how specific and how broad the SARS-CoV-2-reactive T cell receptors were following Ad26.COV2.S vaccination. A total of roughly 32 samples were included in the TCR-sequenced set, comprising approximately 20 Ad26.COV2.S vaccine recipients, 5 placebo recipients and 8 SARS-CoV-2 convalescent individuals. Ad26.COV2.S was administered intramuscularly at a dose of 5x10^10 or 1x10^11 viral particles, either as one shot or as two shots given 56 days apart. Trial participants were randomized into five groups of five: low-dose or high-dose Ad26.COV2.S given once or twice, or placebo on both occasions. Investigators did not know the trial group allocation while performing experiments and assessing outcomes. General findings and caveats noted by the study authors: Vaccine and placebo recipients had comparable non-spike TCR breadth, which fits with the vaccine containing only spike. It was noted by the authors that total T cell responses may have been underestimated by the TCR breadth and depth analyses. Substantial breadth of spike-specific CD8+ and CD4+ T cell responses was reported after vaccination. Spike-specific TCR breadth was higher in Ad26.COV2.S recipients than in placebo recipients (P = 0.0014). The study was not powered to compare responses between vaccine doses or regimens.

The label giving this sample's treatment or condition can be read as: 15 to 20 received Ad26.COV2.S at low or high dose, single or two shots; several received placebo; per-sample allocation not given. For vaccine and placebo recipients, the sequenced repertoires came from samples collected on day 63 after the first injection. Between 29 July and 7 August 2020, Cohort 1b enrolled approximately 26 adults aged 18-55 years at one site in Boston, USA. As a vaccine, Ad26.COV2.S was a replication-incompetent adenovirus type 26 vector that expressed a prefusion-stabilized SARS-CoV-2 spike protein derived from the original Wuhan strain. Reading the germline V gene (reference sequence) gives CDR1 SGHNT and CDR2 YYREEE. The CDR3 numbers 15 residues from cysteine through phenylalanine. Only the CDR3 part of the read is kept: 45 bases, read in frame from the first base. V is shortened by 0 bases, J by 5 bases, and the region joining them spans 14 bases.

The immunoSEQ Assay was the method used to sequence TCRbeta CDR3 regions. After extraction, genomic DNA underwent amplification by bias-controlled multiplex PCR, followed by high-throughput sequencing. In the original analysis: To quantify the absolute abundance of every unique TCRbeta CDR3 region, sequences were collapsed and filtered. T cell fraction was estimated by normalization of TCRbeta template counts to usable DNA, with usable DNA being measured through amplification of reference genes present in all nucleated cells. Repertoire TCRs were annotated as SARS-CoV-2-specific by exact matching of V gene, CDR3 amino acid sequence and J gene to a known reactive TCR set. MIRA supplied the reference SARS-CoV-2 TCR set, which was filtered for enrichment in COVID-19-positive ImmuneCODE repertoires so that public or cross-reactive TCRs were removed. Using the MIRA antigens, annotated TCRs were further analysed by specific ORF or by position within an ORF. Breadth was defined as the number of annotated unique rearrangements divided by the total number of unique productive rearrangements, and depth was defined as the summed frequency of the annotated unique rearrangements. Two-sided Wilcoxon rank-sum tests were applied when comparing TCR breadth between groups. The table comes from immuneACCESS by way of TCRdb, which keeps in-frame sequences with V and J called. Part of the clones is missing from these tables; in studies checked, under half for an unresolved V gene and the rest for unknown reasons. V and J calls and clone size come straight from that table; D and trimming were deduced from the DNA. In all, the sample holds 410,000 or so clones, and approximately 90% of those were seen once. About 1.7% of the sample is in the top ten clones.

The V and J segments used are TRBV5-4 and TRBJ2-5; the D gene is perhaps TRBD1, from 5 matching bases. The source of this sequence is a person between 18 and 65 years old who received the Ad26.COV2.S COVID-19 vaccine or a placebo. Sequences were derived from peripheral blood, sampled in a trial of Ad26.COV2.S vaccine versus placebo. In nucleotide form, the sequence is TGTGCCAGCAGCTTGGTACAGGATCTAATGGAGACCCAGTACTTC. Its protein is CASSLVQDLMETQYF.